These 32 T cell receptor beta chains came from one sample sequenced in a study of cytomegalovirus exposure and HLA in healthy donors. The PCR ran on 60 Vbeta and 13 Jbeta primers. Using immunoSEQ multiplex PCR, the repertoire was profiled, and TCRdb retains in-frame clones only, with some absent. The sample carries some 170,000 clones, over 75% recorded once. Sequenced: PBMCs. Receptors were obtained from a man in his forties in good health and CMV-seropositive.

The rearrangement uses TRBV27 and TRBJ2-2; 7 bases line up with TRBD1. The trim removed 6 bases at V and 1 base at J, leaving 2 bases unmatched. Germline CDR1 MNHEY, CDR2 SMNVEV (reference sequence). The CDR3 is 14 residues long. CDR3 region: CASRRTGNTGELFF. The CDR3 DNA is TGTGCCAGCAGAAGGACAGGGAACACCGGGGAGCTGTTTTTT.

The chain is built from TRBV6-1 and TRBJ1-1; 7 nucleotides match TRBD1. This CDR3 has 13 residues. Germline V gives CDR1 MNHNS, CDR2 SASEGT. Trimming at V came to 11 bases and at J to 4 bases, leaving 10 bases not matched to a gene. In DNA, the CDR3 is TGTGCCGGATCGGGACAGTCGGGCACTGAAGCTTTCTTT. The encoded protein is CAGSGQSGTEAFF.

The V and J genes are TRBV5-6 and TRBJ2-7; 14 nucleotides line up with TRBD2. The CDR3 length is 14 residues. The junction had 5 bases not matched to a gene; V was cut back by 5 bases and J by 7 bases. From germline, CDR1 is SGHDT and CDR2 YYEEEE. The CDR3 here is CASRGLAGVKEQYF. In nucleotides, the CDR3 is TGTGCCAGCAGGGGACTAGCGGGAGTGAAGGAGCAGTACTTC.

The chain employs TRBV5-1 and TRBJ2-1; 10 bases map to TRBD1. Trimming took 1 base from V and 4 from J; bases not matched to a gene: 5. CDR3 length: 16 amino acids. Germline CDR1 SGHRS, CDR2 YFSETQ. CDR3 DNA: TGCGCCAGCAGCTTGCTTGGGACAGGGGCTTACAATGAGCAGTTCTTC. Encoded protein: CASSLLGTGAYNEQFF.

This chain connects TRBV9 to TRBJ1-2; unclear D gene. Trimming removed 3 bases from V and 8 bases from J, with 14 bases in between. The CDR3 sequence is 13 residues long. Looked up from germline, CDR1 is SGDLS and CDR2 is YYNGEE. The CDR3 region is CASSGRGVFGYTF. Here the CDR3 DNA reads TGTGCCAGCAGCGGCCGCGGGGTTTTCGGCTACACCTTC. The variable domain in full, with the rest retrieved from reference TRBV9 and TRBJ1-2, is DSGVTQTPKHLITATGQRVTLRCSPRSGDLSVYWYQQSLDQGLQFLIQYYNGEERAKGNILERFSAQQFPDLHSELNLSSLELGDSALYFCASSGRGVFGYTFGSGTRLTVV.

This clone was counted a single time. V gene TRBV2 combines with J gene TRBJ2-7, with 9 bases fitting TRBD1. The germline gives CDR1 SNHLY, CDR2 FYNNEI. CDR3 length: 14 residues. Losses at the gene ends were 6 bases for V and 5 bases for J; bases not matched to a gene: 8. The CDR3: CASSNTGGWNEQYF. The CDR3 DNA is TGTGCCAGCAGCAACACAGGGGGCTGGAACGAGCAGTACTTC.

V usage is TRBV6-5 and J usage is TRBJ2-7; 9 nucleotides match TRBD2. The V and J ends lost 8 bases and 6 bases, in that order; junction bases with no gene match: 11. The CDR3 has 14 amino acids. Germline assignment: CDR1 MNHEY and CDR2 SVGAGI. CDR3 coding DNA: TGTGCCAGCGCCCTCAGCGGGAGGACGCCCGAGCAGTACTTC. It translates to CASALSGRTPEQYF.

The chain couples TRBV19 to TRBJ1-1; weak D call: TRBD1 (6 bases). This CDR3 has 13 amino acids. The V end lost 3 bases, the J end lost 6 bases, and 11 bases lay between the germline ends. CDR1 is LNHDA and CDR2 is SQIVND in the germline V gene (reference sequence). As DNA, the CDR3 is TGTGCCAGTAGTATTCAGGGGACGTCTGAAGCTTTCTTT. It codes for CASSIQGTSEAFF.

This chain links TRBV11-3 with TRBJ1-1; D remains ambiguous. V lost 2 bases and J lost 6, with 13 bases in between. The CDR3 contains 14 residues. The germline CDR1 and CDR2 sequences are SGHNT and YENEEA. CDR3: CASSLFETTAEAFF. CDR3 DNA sequence: TGTGCCAGCAGCTTATTTGAGACAACGGCTGAAGCTTTCTTT.

The V gene is TRBV5-1, the J gene TRBJ2-2; the match to TRBD1 covers 7 bases. This CDR3 region has 14 residues. The V gene's germline CDR1 is SGHRS and CDR2 YFSETQ. V lost 2 bases and J lost 6; bases outside the gene matches: 4. CDR3 sequence reads: CASSFRTGPGELFF. In nucleotides, the CDR3 is TGCGCCAGCAGCTTCCGGACAGGCCCCGGGGAGCTGTTTTTT. Complete variable domain (other parts from reference TRBV5-1 and TRBJ2-2): KAGVTQTPRYLIKTRGQQVTLSCSPISGHRSVSWYQQTPGQGLQFLFEYFSETQRNKGNFPGRFSGRQFSNSRSEMNVSTLELGDSALYLCASSFRTGPGELFFGEGSRLTVL.

This rearrangement joins TRBV19 to TRBJ2-6, with 9 nucleotides matching TRBD1. This CDR3 is built from 17 residues. With 5 bases clipped from V and 0 bases from J, the junction kept 5 bases outside the gene matches. Germline CDR1 and CDR2: LNHDA and SQIVND (reference sequence). The CDR3 is CASSLGTGNSGANVLTF. The DNA for the CDR3 is TGTGCCAGTAGTCTTGGGACAGGGAACTCTGGGGCCAACGTCCTGACTTTC.

This chain uses TRBV19 with TRBJ2-1; the match to TRBD2 covers 9 bases. V trimming: 5 bases; J trimming: 6 bases; junction bases outside the gene matches: 11. The CDR3 covers 16 residues. The germline V gene encodes CDR1 LNHDA and CDR2 SQIVND (reference sequence). In DNA form, the CDR3 reads TGTGCCAGTAGTCTAATTAGCGGGAGAAATGCCAATGAGCAGTTCTTC. Protein: CASSLISGRNANEQFF. Using reference TRBV19 and TRBJ2-1 for the parts outside the CDR3, the full variable domain is DGGITQSPKYLFRKEGQNVTLSCEQNLNHDAMYWYRQDPGQGLRLIYYSQIVNDFQKGDIAEGYSVSREKKESFPLTVTSAQKNPTAFYLCASSLISGRNANEQFFGPGTRLTVL.

This clone was detected only once. This chain uses TRBV27 with TRBJ2-5, with 9 bases matching TRBD1. J was trimmed by 4 bases and V by 5 bases; bases with no gene match: 11. Germline V gene lookup returns CDR1 MNHEY and CDR2 SMNVEV (reference sequence). This CDR3 region has 16 residues. CDR3: CASSRRGTGRAETQYF. CDR3 DNA sequence: TGTGCCAGCAGTCGACGGGGGACAGGGAGGGCAGAGACCCAGTACTTC.

The rearrangement uses TRBV2 and TRBJ1-2; a possible D gene is TRBD1 (5 bases). This CDR3 comprises 12 residues. Germline V gene lookup returns CDR1 SNHLY and CDR2 FYNNEI. Trimming removed 6 bases at V and 4 bases at J, with 9 bases between. This CDR3 is CASSGGTYGYTF. For the CDR3, the DNA is TGTGCCAGCAGCGGAGGGACCTATGGCTACACCTTC.

V usage is TRBV5-4 and J usage is TRBJ1-2; D is ambiguous. This CDR3 contains 13 residues. The germline V and J ends were trimmed by 0 bases and 1 base, with 4 bases remaining between them. From germline, CDR1 is SGHNT and CDR2 YYREEE (reference sequence). The CDR3 protein is CASSLDINYGYTF. CDR3 sequence (DNA): TGTGCCAGCAGCTTGGACATTAACTATGGCTACACCTTC.

The V and J genes are TRBV18 and TRBJ1-3; D remains unclear. This CDR3 is 14 amino acids long. The ends were cut back, 7 bases at V and 0 bases at J, with 10 bases in the middle. Germline CDR1 KGHSH, CDR2 LQKENI. The CDR3 DNA reads as TGTGCCAGCTTTAACAGCCGCTCTGGAAACACCATATATTTT. As protein: CASFNSRSGNTIYF. Complete variable domain (other parts from reference TRBV18 and TRBJ1-3): NAGVMQNPRHLVRRRGQEARLRCSPMKGHSHVYWYRQLPEEGLKFMVYLQKENIIDESGMPKERFSAEFPKEGPSILRIQQVVRGDSAAYFCASFNSRSGNTIYFGEGSWLTVV.

This chain links TRBV28 with TRBJ2-1; 7 bases are shared with TRBD2. V lost 8 bases to trimming and J lost 12 bases; unmatched junction nucleotides: 7. CDR3 length: 11 amino acids. CDR1 MDHEN and CDR2 SYDVKM come from the germline V gene. In nucleotides, the CDR3 is TGTGCCAGCTCGCTAGCGGAAGCGCAGTTCTTC. Protein product: CASSLAEAQFF.

This clone was found once. The chain carries TRBV7-6 and TRBJ2-2; 14 positions agree with TRBD2. This CDR3 comprises 17 residues. Germline V gene data show CDR1 as SGHVS and CDR2 as FNYEAQ. The junction had 9 bases not matched to a gene; V was cut back by 5 bases and J by 7 bases. CDR3 coding DNA: TGTGCCAGCAGCCCGAGACTAGCGGGAGGGCCGGGCGGGGAGCTGTTTTTT. Protein: CASSPRLAGGPGGELFF.

The V gene is TRBV5-1, the J gene TRBJ2-5, with D unclear. Per germline, CDR1 SGHRS and CDR2 YFSETQ. V lost 3 bases and J lost 0, with 12 bases in between. CDR3 size: 15 residues. The CDR3 here is CASSSTTQYQETQYF. The DNA of the CDR3 is TGCGCCAGCAGCTCAACAACACAGTACCAAGAGACCCAGTACTTC.

This chain joins TRBV20-1 and TRBJ1-2; perhaps TRBD1 as D (5 bases). Trimming left V 5 bases short and J 2 bases short, with 6 bases between. The length of the CDR3 is 11 residues. Germline loops: CDR1 DFQATT, CDR2 SNEGSKA (reference sequence). In DNA, the CDR3 is TGCAGTGCTTGGACAAACTATGGCTACACCTTC. Residues: CSAWTNYGYTF.

This clone has more than one count but fewer than ten. The V call is TRBV7-9, the J call TRBJ1-1; 9 nucleotides match TRBD1. The V and J ends lost 0 bases and 4 bases, in that order; junction bases with no gene match: 9. The CDR3 covers 17 residues. Germline CDR1 reads SEHNR; CDR2 reads FQNEAQ (reference sequence). CDR3 nucleotides: TGTGCCAGCAGCTTAGCGGTAGGGGACAGGGTTGGCACTGAAGCTTTCTTT. Its translation is CASSLAVGDRVGTEAFF. Full variable domain (remainder filled in from reference TRBV7-9 and TRBJ1-1): DTGVSQNPRHKITKRGQNVTFRCDPISEHNRLYWYRQTLGQGPEFLTYFQNEAQLEKSRLLSDRFSAERPKGSFSTLEIQRTEQGDSAMYLCASSLAVGDRVGTEAFFGQGTRLTVV.

The rearrangement joins TRBV19 to TRBJ1-5, with a weak D call TRBD1 (6 bases). V was clipped by 5 bases and J by 3 bases, with 14 bases between them. Germline V gives CDR1 LNHDA, CDR2 SQIVND (reference sequence). CDR3 length: 15 residues. The CDR3 DNA reads as TGTGCCAGTAGTGTCCTGGGGGCGGACAATCAGCCCCAGCATTTT. This codes for CASSVLGADNQPQHF. Drawing the rest from reference TRBV19 and TRBJ1-5, the complete variable domain is DGGITQSPKYLFRKEGQNVTLSCEQNLNHDAMYWYRQDPGQGLRLIYYSQIVNDFQKGDIAEGYSVSREKKESFPLTVTSAQKNPTAFYLCASSVLGADNQPQHFGDGTRLSIL.

This clone was seen just once. The chain carries TRBV30 and TRBJ2-3; D not certain. Trimming left V 4 bases short and J 0 bases short, with 11 bases between. The CDR3 has 14 residues. The V gene's germline CDR1 is GTSNPN and CDR2 SVGIG (reference sequence). CDR3 amino acids: CAWMVRGSTDTQYF. CDR3 nucleotide sequence: TGTGCCTGGATGGTCCGTGGCAGCACAGATACGCAGTATTTT.

This CDR3 reads CASSLTAHSSYEQYF. The DNA for the CDR3 is TGCGCCAGCAGCTTGACTGCTCATAGCTCCTACGAGCAGTACTTC. V gene TRBV5-1 combines with J gene TRBJ2-7; D is uncertain. The CDR3 is 15 residues long. V was pared by 1 base and J by 0 bases, with 11 bases between. In germline, CDR1 is SGHRS, CDR2 YFSETQ.

This clone was detected a few times. V usage is TRBV15 and J usage is TRBJ2-3, with a tentative D call TRBD2 (6 bases). The CDR3 sequence is 16 residues long. The ends were cut back, 1 base at V and 4 bases at J, with 15 bases in the middle. Germline-derived CDR1 and CDR2 are LNHNV and YYDKDF (reference sequence). This chain's CDR3 is CATSRASAQAADTQYF. The DNA for the CDR3 is TGTGCCACCAGCAGAGCTAGCGCACAGGCCGCAGATACGCAGTATTTT.

This clone was seen more than once but under ten times. The chain employs TRBV27 and TRBJ2-5, with D possibly matching TRBD1 (6 bases). The CDR3 totals 15 residues. V lost 0 bases, J lost 4 bases, and 12 bases lay in between. Germline lookup yields CDR1 MNHEY and CDR2 SMNVEV (reference sequence). CDR3 in amino acids: CASSLSTGRRETQYF. In DNA, the CDR3 is TGTGCCAGCAGTTTATCAACAGGGCGAAGAGAGACCCAGTACTTC.

The J gene is TRBJ1-4, the V gene TRBV9; perhaps TRBD1 as D (6 bases). Trimming took off 0 bases at V and 6 bases at J, with 15 bases between the two ends. Per germline, CDR1 SGDLS and CDR2 YYNGEE. This CDR3 is 16 amino acids long. CDR3 loop: CASSVAGGGPHEKLFF. Here the CDR3 DNA reads TGTGCCAGCAGCGTAGCGGGGGGGGGCCCCCATGAAAAACTGTTTTTT.

V is TRBV7-2 and J is TRBJ2-1; 11 nucleotides agree with TRBD2. Trimming took 1 base from V and 3 from J; bases not matched to a gene: 5. The CDR3 is 17 residues long. Germline CDR1 and CDR2: SGHTA and FQGNSA. The CDR3 here is CASSLELTSGGYNEQFF. CDR3 bases: TGTGCCAGCAGCTTAGAGCTTACTAGCGGGGGCTACAATGAGCAGTTCTTC.

This sequence joins TRBV6-6 and TRBJ2-7, with TRBD2 identical over 13 bases. V lost 11 bases to trimming and J lost 6 bases; unmatched junction nucleotides: 7. CDR3 length: 13 amino acids. Germline lookup yields CDR1 MNHNY and CDR2 SVGAGI (reference sequence). In DNA, the CDR3 is TGTGCCGGAAGGACTAGCGGGAGCCCCGAGCAGTACTTC. It is translated as CAGRTSGSPEQYF.

About this clone: The same CDR3 also results from other DNA sequences found in this sample. The genes are TRBV7-9 and TRBJ2-3; D might be TRBD2 (6 bases). CDR1 is SEHNR, CDR2 FQNEAQ, per germline (reference sequence). This CDR3 has 14 residues. V lost 2 bases to trimming and J lost 2 bases, with 8 bases between them. CDR3 nucleotide sequence: TGTGCCAGCAGCTTATCGGGGGTCACAGATACGCAGTATTTT. Translated, it gives CASSLSGVTDTQYF.

The chain recombines TRBV7-8 with TRBJ2-7; TRBD1 matches at 9 bases. With 5 bases clipped from V and 4 bases from J, the junction kept 6 bases outside the gene matches. The CDR3 loop spans 14 amino acids. Germline V gives CDR1 SGHVS, CDR2 FQNEAQ. The CDR3 sequence: CASSATTGGYEQYF. CDR3 nucleotide sequence: TGTGCCAGCAGCGCAACGACAGGGGGGTACGAGCAGTACTTC.

V and J are TRBV5-1 and TRBJ2-1; 8 nucleotides agree with TRBD2. This CDR3 spans 15 amino acids. CDR1 is SGHRS, CDR2 YFSETQ, per germline. With V trimmed by 0 bases and J by 4 bases, 3 bases remained unmatched. CDR3 nucleotide sequence: TGCGCCAGCAGCTTGGGGACTAGCTGGTACAATGAGCAGTTCTTC. As protein: CASSLGTSWYNEQFF.